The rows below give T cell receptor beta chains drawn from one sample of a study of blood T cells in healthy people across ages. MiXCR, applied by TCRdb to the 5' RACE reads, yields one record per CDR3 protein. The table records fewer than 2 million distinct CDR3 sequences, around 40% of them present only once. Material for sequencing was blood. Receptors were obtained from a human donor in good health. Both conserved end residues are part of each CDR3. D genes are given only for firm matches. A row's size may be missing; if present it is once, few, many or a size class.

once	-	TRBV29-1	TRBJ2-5	CSLSSQAGETQYF	TGCAGTCTCTCAAGTCAGGCGGGGGAGACCCAGTACTTC
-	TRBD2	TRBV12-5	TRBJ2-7	CASGLVRTSGGVNGQYF	TGTGCTAGTGGTTTGGTGCGCACTAGCGGGGGGGTCAATGGGCAGTACTTC
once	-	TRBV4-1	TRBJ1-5	CASSQLAVRHQPQHF	TGCGCCAGCAGCCAACTGGCAGTGAGACATCAGCCCCAGCATTTT
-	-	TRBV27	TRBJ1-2	CASAGHSYGYTF	TGTGCCAGCGCGGGGCATTCCTATGGCTACACCTTC
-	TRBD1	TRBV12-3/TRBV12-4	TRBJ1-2	CASSYQGAEGGYTF	TGTGCCAGCAGTTACCAGGGGGCAGAAGGAGGCTACACCTTC
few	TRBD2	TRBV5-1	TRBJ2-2	CASSLVPTSGFGSTGELFF	TGCGCCAGCAGCTTGGTCCCGACTAGCGGGTTTGGATCAACCGGGGAGCTGTTTTTT
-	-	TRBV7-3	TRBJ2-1	CASSLGGRDSDEQFF	TGTGCCAGCAGCTTAGGAGGCAGGGATTCGGATGAGCAGTTCTTC
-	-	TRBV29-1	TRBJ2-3	CSVELRIDTQYF	TGCAGCGTTGAACTCCGAATAGATACGCAGTATTTT
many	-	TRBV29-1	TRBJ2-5	CSGDGTTQETQYF	TGCAGCGGCGACGGGACAACCCAAGAGACCCAGTACTTC
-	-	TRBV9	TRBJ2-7	CASSVGGLGEQYF	TGTGCCAGCAGCGTCGGAGGCCTGGGGGAGCAGTACTTC
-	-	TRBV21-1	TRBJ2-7	CASSKAFRDSSYEQYF	TGTGCCAGCAGCAAAGCATTCCGGGACTCCTCCTACGAGCAGTACTTC
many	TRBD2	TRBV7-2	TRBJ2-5	CASSLALAGEKTQYF	TGTGCCAGCAGCTTAGCACTAGCGGGGGAGAAGACCCAGTACTTC
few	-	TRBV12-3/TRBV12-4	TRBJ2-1	CASSLAPQGYNEQFF	TGTGCCAGCAGTTTAGCGCCTCAGGGATACAATGAGCAGTTCTTC
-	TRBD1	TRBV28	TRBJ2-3	CASRLDREDTQYF	TGTGCCAGCAGGTTGGACAGGGAGGATACGCAGTATTTT
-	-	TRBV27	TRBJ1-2	CASRRTGYYGYTF	TGTGCCAGCAGAAGAACAGGGTACTATGGCTACACCTTC
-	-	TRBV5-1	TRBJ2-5	CASSRGYRETQYF	TGCGCCAGCAGCCGCGGGTATCGGGAGACCCAGTACTTC
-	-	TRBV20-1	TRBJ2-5	CSARGRGKETQYF	TGCAGTGCTAGAGGCCGGGGCAAAGAGACCCAGTACTTC
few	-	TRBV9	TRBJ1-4	CASSGDDRPIATNEKLFF	TGTGCCAGCAGCGGCGATGACAGGCCTATTGCAACTAATGAAAAACTGTTTTTT
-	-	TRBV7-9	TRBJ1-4	CASSLEVGQISEKLFF	TGTGCCAGCAGCTTAGAAGTTGGGCAGATTAGTGAAAAACTGTTTTTT
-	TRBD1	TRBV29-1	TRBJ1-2	CSAQRRTGIYGYTF	TGCAGCGCCCAAAGAAGGACAGGGATCTATGGCTACACCTTC
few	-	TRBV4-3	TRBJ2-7	CASSQGNQIHYEQYF	TGCGCCAGCAGCCAAGGAAACCAAATACACTACGAGCAGTACTTC
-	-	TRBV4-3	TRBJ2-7	CASSQEYQGSYEQYF	TGCGCCAGCAGCCAAGAGTATCAGGGGAGCTACGAGCAGTACTTC
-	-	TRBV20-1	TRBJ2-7	CSAPVRTATSSYEQYF	TGCAGTGCGCCGGTCCGGACAGCCACTAGCTCCTACGAGCAGTACTTC
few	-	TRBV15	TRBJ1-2	CATSRETVGGYTF	TGTGCCACCAGCAGAGAGACCGTGGGGGGCTACACCTTC
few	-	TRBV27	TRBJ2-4	CASSLQPRQSKNIQYF	TGTGCCAGCAGTTTACAGCCCAGACAGTCCAAAAACATTCAGTACTTC
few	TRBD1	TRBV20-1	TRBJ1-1	CSARSGQGWTEAFF	TGCAGTGCTAGATCCGGACAGGGATGGACTGAAGCTTTCTTT
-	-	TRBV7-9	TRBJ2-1	CASSLLGGAWFF	TGTGCCAGCAGCTTACTTGGGGGAGCTTGGTTCTTC
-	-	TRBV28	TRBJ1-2	CASRNPRTAPYGYTF	TGTGCCAGCAGAAACCCACGGACAGCCCCTTATGGCTACACCTTC
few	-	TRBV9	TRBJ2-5	CASSFGHEETQYF	TGTGCCAGCAGCTTCGGGCACGAAGAGACCCAGTACTTC
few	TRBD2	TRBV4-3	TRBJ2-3	CASSPLGGAGGLDTQYF	TGCGCCAGCAGCCCACTGGGAGGAGCGGGGGGGTTAGATACGCAGTATTTT
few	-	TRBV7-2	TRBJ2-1	CASSLVVTTYNEQFF	TGTGCCAGCAGCTTAGTTGTGACAACCTACAATGAGCAGTTCTTC
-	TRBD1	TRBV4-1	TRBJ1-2	CASSYSPGQASFGYTF	TGCGCCAGCAGCTACTCACCGGGACAGGCCTCTTTTGGCTACACCTTC
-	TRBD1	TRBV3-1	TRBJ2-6	CASSQEGTGGTGANVLTF	TGTGCCAGCAGCCAAGAGGGGACAGGGGGCACTGGGGCCAACGTCCTGACTTTC
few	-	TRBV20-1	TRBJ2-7	CSAAIYEQYF	TGCAGTGCTGCGATCTACGAGCAGTACTTC
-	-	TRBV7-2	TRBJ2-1	CASSPFGAGSYNEQFF	TGTGCCAGCAGCCCTTTCGGTGCGGGATCCTACAATGAGCAGTTCTTC
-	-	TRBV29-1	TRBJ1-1	CSVEGTFANTEAFF	TGCAGCGTTGAAGGGACCTTCGCTAACACTGAAGCTTTCTTT
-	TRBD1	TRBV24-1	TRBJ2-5	CATSEPTGTVGETQYF	TGTGCCACCAGTGAACCGACAGGGACGGTCGGAGAGACCCAGTACTTC
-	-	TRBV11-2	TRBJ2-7	CASSLGVESYNEQYF	TGTGCCAGCAGCTTAGGAGTAGAATCCTACAATGAGCAGTACTTC
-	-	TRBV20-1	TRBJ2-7	CSANTGYEQYF	TGCAGTGCAAACACGGGCTACGAGCAGTACTTC
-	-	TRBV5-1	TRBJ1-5	CASSLTGIIGNQPQHF	TGCGCCAGCAGCTTGACAGGGATCATTGGCAATCAGCCCCAGCATTTT
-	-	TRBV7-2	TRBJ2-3	CASSYLPEADTQYF	TGTGCCAGCAGCTATCTCCCGGAAGCAGATACGCAGTATTTT
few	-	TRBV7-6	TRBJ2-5	CASSLASLGLEAQYF	TGTGCCAGCAGCTTAGCTTCGTTGGGACTCGAAGCCCAGTACTTC
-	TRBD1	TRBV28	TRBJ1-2	CASRGQGGFPNYGYTF	TGTGCCAGCAGGGGACAGGGCGGCTTTCCTAACTATGGCTACACCTTC
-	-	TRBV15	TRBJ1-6	CATSRANSPLHF	TGTGCCACCAGCAGGGCTAATTCACCCCTCCACTTT
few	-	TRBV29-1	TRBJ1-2	CSAIQGPGNYGYTF	TGCAGCGCCATCCAGGGGCCAGGGAACTATGGCTACACCTTC
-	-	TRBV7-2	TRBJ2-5	CASSLKDSSFYGQYF	TGTGCCAGCAGCTTAAAGGACAGCAGTTTCTACGGGCAGTACTTC
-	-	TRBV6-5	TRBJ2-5	CASSSPGSQEAQYF	TGTGCCAGCAGTTCCCCGGGGAGCCAAGAGGCCCAGTACTTC
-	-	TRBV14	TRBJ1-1	CASSQVGFGTEAFF	TGTGCCAGCAGCCAAGTAGGGTTCGGAACTGAAGCTTTCTTT
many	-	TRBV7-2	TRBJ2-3	CASSLDGVADTQYF	TGTGCCAGCAGCTTAGATGGGGTTGCAGATACGCAGTATTTT